This passage covers 20 T cell receptor beta chains from one sample sequenced in a study of T cell clonality in common variable immunodeficiency. Data came from immunoSEQ multiplex PCR; TCRdb stores just in-frame clones and leaves some out. The sample counts about 35,000 clones, none seen once; the ten largest own roughly 8.9%. Sequencing was performed on peripheral blood mononuclear cells. The receptors were gathered from a person between 18 and 75 years old in good health.

This clone occurred a few times. The CDR3 end falls 3 residues outside the read, so it is completed with the germline J gene. This chain uses TRBV7-8 with TRBJ2-1; D gene uncertain. Between the trimmed V and J ends, which lost 1 base and 6 bases, there was a span of 10 bases. The germline gives CDR1 SGHVS, CDR2 FQNEAQ. This CDR3 is built from 14 residues. CDR3 bases read: TGTGCCAGCAGCTTAGACGGCGGTTTCAATGAG. Protein product: CASSLDGGFNE. The complete CDR3 reads CASSLDGGFNEQFF.

This clone was observed a handful of times. The CDR3 is cut off 3 residues early in the read; its end comes from the germline J gene. The J gene is TRBJ1-1, the V gene TRBV7-2; D is unresolved. The germline CDR1 and CDR2 sequences are SGHTA and FQGNSA. This CDR3 is 15 amino acids long. The DNA read from the CDR3 is TGTGCCAGCAGTCCCCGGACTAGCGGGCGCTACGAG. It is translated as CASSPRTSGRYE. The CDR3 reads in full as CASSPRTSGRYEAFF.

This clone has a handful of counts. Other nucleotide sequences from this sample produce the same CDR3. This CDR3 is CAWSVPGQGWSETAFF. Incomplete CDR3 DNA: TGTGCCTGGAGTGTACCGGGACAGGGGTGGAGTGAGACA. The chain joins TRBV30 to TRBJ1-1; 10 bases match TRBD1. The read terminates 3 residues ahead of where the CDR3 ends, so the germline J gene completes it. This CDR3 contains 16 residues. Germline values: CDR1 GTSNPN, CDR2 SVGIG (reference sequence).

Ten or more counts support this clone. The observed sequence ends 3 residues before the CDR3 terminus, with the missing tail filled in from the germline J gene. The chain has TRBV20-1 and TRBJ2-3, with a tentative D call TRBD2 (6 bases). From germline, CDR1 is DFQATT and CDR2 SNEGSKA (reference sequence). This CDR3 contains 15 residues. V lost 3 bases to trimming and J lost 0 bases, with 13 bases between them. The CDR3 loop reads CSARFSGASTDTQYF. The part of the CDR3 DNA that was read is TGCAGTGCTAGGTTTAGCGGCGCCAGCACAGATACG.

This clone has at least ten counts. The read ends 3 residues before the CDR3 terminus; that terminus is restored from the germline J gene. The V and J genes are TRBV10-3 and TRBJ2-3; D is ambiguous. This CDR3 contains 11 residues. CDR1 and CDR2 from the germline V gene are ENHRY and SYGVKD. The V gene lost 7 bases and the J gene lost 4 bases, with 6 bases spanning the gap. CDR3 DNA (partial): TGTGCCATCAAGGTCGCAGATACG. Protein product: CAIKVADT. The full CDR3 sequence reads CAIKVADTQYF.

This clone was seen a handful of times. The read gets to within 3 residues of the CDR3 end, and the germline J gene fills in the rest. J is TRBJ2-7 and V is TRBV5-1, with a possible D match to TRBD1 (6 bases). V lost 1 base to trimming and J lost 2 bases, with 10 bases between them. CDR1 is SGHRS, CDR2 YFSETQ, per germline. This CDR3 is 14 amino acids long. The CDR3 is CASSLTDSTYEQYF. The CDR3 bases that were read are TGCGCCAGCAGCTTGACGGACAGCACCTACGAG.

This clone was counted many times. Sequencing ends 3 residues short of the CDR3 end; the germline J gene provides the rest. The chain couples TRBV7-9 to TRBJ1-5, with D perhaps TRBD1 (6 bases). V lost 5 bases and J 3 bases, leaving 8 bases between the germline ends. Germline CDR1 and CDR2: SEHNR and FQNEAQ (reference sequence). This CDR3 has 13 residues. The CDR3 DNA, read in part, is TGTGCCAGCAGCCGGGACAACAATCAGCCC. It yields the protein CASSRDNNQP. The complete CDR3 sequence is CASSRDNNQPQHF.

This clone occurred many times. The observed sequence ends 3 residues before the CDR3 terminus, with the missing tail filled in from the germline J gene. The rearrangement joins TRBV20-1 to TRBJ1-2; a possible D gene is TRBD1 (6 bases). Germline V lookup: CDR1 DFQATT, CDR2 SNEGSKA (reference sequence). The CDR3 runs 13 residues. Trimming stripped 6 bases from V and 4 bases from J, with 15 bases between. The CDR3 is CSAALDRSYGYTF. CDR3 DNA (partial): TGCAGTGCAGCCCTGGACAGAAGCTATGGC.

This clone was picked up many times. Coverage ceases 3 residues before the CDR3 finishes, and the germline J gene fills in the end. The sample carries other DNA sequences with the same CDR3. The chain recombines TRBV30 with TRBJ1-3; no firm D call. The V gene lost 0 bases and the J gene lost 1 base, with 13 bases spanning the gap. CDR1 and CDR2 from the germline V gene are GTSNPN and SVGIG (reference sequence). CDR3 length: 16 amino acids. CDR3 region: CAWSVGESFSGNTIYF. Incomplete CDR3 DNA: TGTGCCTGGAGTGTCGGGGAGTCGTTTTCTGGAAACACC.

This clone was seen ten or more times. Sequencing ends 3 residues short of the CDR3 end; the germline J gene provides the rest. The chain joins TRBV5-1 to TRBJ2-5, with 12 bases lining up with TRBD2. Germline V CDR1 and CDR2: SGHRS, YFSETQ. This CDR3 has 16 amino acids. V shed 2 bases and J 4 bases; nucleotides not matched to a gene: 6. The DNA read from the CDR3 is TGCGCCAGCAGCTTAGGGACTAGCGGGTTGGGAGAGACC. It encodes CASSLGTSGLGET. The entire CDR3 protein reads CASSLGTSGLGETQYF. Using reference TRBV5-1 and TRBJ2-5 for the parts outside the CDR3, the full variable domain is KAGVTQTPRYLIKTRGQQVTLSCSPISGHRSVSWYQQTPGQGLQFLFEYFSETQRNKGNFPGRFSGRQFSNSRSEMNVSTLELGDSALYLCASSLGTSGLGETQYFGPGTRLLVL.

This clone was found many times. The read finishes 3 residues shy of the CDR3 end, and the germline J gene is used to complete it. The V gene is TRBV13, the J gene TRBJ2-1; D remains unclear. V lost 2 bases and J lost 0, with 8 bases in between. This CDR3 comprises 15 residues. Per germline, CDR1 PRHDT and CDR2 FYEKMQ (reference sequence). CDR3 in amino acids: CASSLYGSSYNEQFF. The CDR3 DNA, read in part, is TGTGCCAGCAGCTTATACGGTAGCTCCTACAATGAG.

In its sample, this clone was seen many times. The CDR3 goes on 3 residues after the read ends, and that part is filled in from the germline J gene. The chain uses TRBV7-3 and TRBJ1-2; TRBD1 agrees at 8 bases. V gave up 6 bases and J gave up 6 bases; unmatched junction bases: 6. In germline, CDR1 is SGHTA, CDR2 FQGTGA. The CDR3 spans 13 residues. CDR3 residues: CASSDGQGNGYTF. The part of the CDR3 DNA that was read is TGTGCCAGCAGTGATGGACAGGGCAATGGC.

This clone was counted many times. The sequence runs out 3 residues before the end of the CDR3; the remainder is reconstructed from the germline J gene. The genes are TRBV30 and TRBJ2-1; D gene ambiguous. This CDR3 has 12 residues. V was shortened by 3 bases and J by 3 bases, with 6 bases between the two germline ends. Germline V gene lookup returns CDR1 GTSNPN and CDR2 SVGIG (reference sequence). Partial CDR3 DNA: TGTGCCTGGAGACTAAACTACAATGAG. This encodes CAWRLNYNE. In full, the CDR3 is CAWRLNYNEQFF.

This clone was picked up many times. The read halts 3 residues ahead of the CDR3 end, with the missing end drawn from the germline J gene. The V call is TRBV30, the J call TRBJ2-7; the match to TRBD2 covers 8 bases. CDR3 length: 14 residues. V lost 1 base, J lost 6 bases, and 8 bases stayed unmatched. The germline CDR1 and CDR2 sequences are GTSNPN and SVGIG (reference sequence). The DNA read from the CDR3 is TGTGCCTGGAGTGGGACTAGCTTGGGCACCGAG. Its translation: CAWSGTSLGTE. The full CDR3 is CAWSGTSLGTEQYF.

This clone has at least ten counts. The DNA ends 3 residues before the CDR3 does, and the rest of the CDR3 is filled in from the germline J gene. This chain links TRBV30 with TRBJ2-1; D is ambiguous. This CDR3 is built from 13 residues. Per germline, CDR1 GTSNPN and CDR2 SVGIG (reference sequence). Trimming left V 0 bases short and J 2 bases short, with 5 bases between. This CDR3 is CAWSVQAYNEQFF. CDR3 DNA, as far as it was read: TGTGCCTGGAGTGTGCAGGCCTACAATGAG. Together with reference TRBV30 and TRBJ2-1, the CDR3 gives the full variable domain: SQTIHQWPATLVQPVGSPLSLECTVEGTSNPNLYWYRQAAGRGLQLLFYSVGIGQISSEVPQNLSASRPQDRQFILSSKKLLLSDSGFYLCAWSVQAYNEQFFGPGTRLTVL.

About this clone: The read finishes 3 residues shy of the CDR3 end, and the germline J gene is used to complete it. The chain links TRBV19 to TRBJ1-1; 9 nucleotides agree with TRBD1. The germline gives CDR1 LNHDA, CDR2 SQIVND (reference sequence). The CDR3 contains 15 residues. The trim removed 5 bases at V and 4 bases at J, leaving 8 bases unmatched. CDR3 region: CASSPRDRVGTEAFF. The sequenced CDR3 bases are TGTGCCAGTAGTCCCCGGGACAGGGTTGGCACTGAA.

This clone turned up a few times. With the read ending 3 residues before the CDR3 end, the germline J gene is used to fill in that end. V gene TRBV6-1 combines with J gene TRBJ1-2; the match to TRBD1 covers 7 bases. Germline loops: CDR1 MNHNS, CDR2 SASEGT. The CDR3 loop spans 13 amino acids. This CDR3 is CASSARGVADYTF. The DNA read from the CDR3 is TGTGCCAGCAGTGCCAGGGGGGTGGCCGAC.

This clone was observed at least ten times. The read falls 3 residues short of the CDR3 end, and the missing part is taken from the germline J gene. The chain has TRBV5-1 and TRBJ2-5; 8 nucleotides line up with TRBD2. The CDR3 extends over 18 amino acids. V was pared by 5 bases and J by 5 bases, with 20 bases of the junction left unmatched. CDR1 is SGHRS, CDR2 YFSETQ, per germline. The sequenced part of the CDR3 DNA is TGCGCCAGCAGTCAGAGTAACCTTAGCGGGACAATGGTGGAGACC. As protein: CASSQSNLSGTMVET. The entire CDR3 reads CASSQSNLSGTMVETQYF.

In its sample, this clone was seen many times. The CDR3 extends 3 residues past the end of the read, so its final part is completed from the germline J gene. The chain is built from TRBV7-6 and TRBJ2-1, with 7 bases aligning to TRBD1. This CDR3 has 15 residues. V was clipped by 5 bases and J by 4 bases; unmatched bases: 8. The germline gives CDR1 SGHVS, CDR2 FNYEAQ. The covered CDR3 bases are TGTGCCAGCAGCCTCACCGGGACAGCTTACAATGAG. This gives the protein CASSLTGTAYNE. The full CDR3 protein is CASSLTGTAYNEQFF.

This clone has at least ten counts. The CDR3 goes on 3 residues after the read ends, and that part is filled in from the germline J gene. The chain employs TRBV6-2 or TRBV6-3 and TRBJ2-3, with 13 bases fitting TRBD2. J lost 7 bases, V lost 5 bases, and 9 bases had no gene match. Germline V gene lookup returns CDR1 MNHEY and CDR2 SVGEGT. The CDR3 spans 16 residues. The covered CDR3 bases are TGTGCCAGCAGTATCGGACTAGCGGGAGAAGTGTATACG. It codes for CASSIGLAGEVYT. The entire CDR3 protein is CASSIGLAGEVYTQYF.